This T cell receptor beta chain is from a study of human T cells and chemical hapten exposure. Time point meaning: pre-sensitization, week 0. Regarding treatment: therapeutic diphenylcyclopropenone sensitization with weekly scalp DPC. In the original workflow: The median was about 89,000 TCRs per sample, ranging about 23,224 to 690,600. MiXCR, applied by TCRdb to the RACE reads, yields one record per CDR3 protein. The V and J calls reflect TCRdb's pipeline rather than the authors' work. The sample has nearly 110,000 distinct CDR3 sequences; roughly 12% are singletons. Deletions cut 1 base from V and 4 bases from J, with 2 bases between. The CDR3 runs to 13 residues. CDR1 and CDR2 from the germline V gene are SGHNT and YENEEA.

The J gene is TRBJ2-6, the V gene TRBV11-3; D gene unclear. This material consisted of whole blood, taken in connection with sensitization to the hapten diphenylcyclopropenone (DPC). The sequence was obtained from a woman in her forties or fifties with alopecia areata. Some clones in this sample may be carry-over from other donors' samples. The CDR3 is CASSLGGANVLTF. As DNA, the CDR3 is TGTGCCAGCAGCTTAGGAGGGGCCAACGTCCTGACTTTC.